A selection of T cell receptor beta chains follows, all from one sample in a study of tumor and adjacent non-tumor tissue in lung cancer. In TCRdb, the multiplex PCR reads were re-called with MiXCR into one record per CDR3 protein. The data contain 50,000 to 60,000 distinct CDR3 sequences, about 70% of them seen just once; the ten biggest clones take up around 23%. The specimen sequenced was distant non-tumor lung tissue. These receptors came from a woman aged 60-75 years with non-small cell lung cancer. CDR3s include the opening cysteine and the closing phenylalanine or tryptophan. A D gene is named only where the DNA matches it firmly. Where a row states a size, it is once, few, many or the class of an expanded clone; other rows omit it.

CDR3nt: TGTGCCAATAGTCCGCCATCTGGGGCCCCCTACAATGAGCAGTTCTTC; CDR3aa: CANSPPSGAPYNEQFF; d_gene: -; v_gene: TRBV6-5; j_gene: TRBJ2-1; abundance: -
CDR3nt: TGTACCAGCAGTTTCAACGCTAACTATGGCTACACCTTC; CDR3aa: CTSSFNANYGYTF; d_gene: -; v_gene: TRBV28; j_gene: TRBJ1-2; abundance: -
CDR3nt: TGCGCCAGCTGCCAAGGGCTAGCGGGATCGGAGACCCAATACTTC; CDR3aa: CASCQGLAGSETQYF; d_gene: TRBD2; v_gene: TRBV4-3; j_gene: TRBJ2-5; abundance: -
CDR3nt: TGCAGTGCTGGAGGGACTAGTGGCCACGAGCAGTACTTC; CDR3aa: CSAGGTSGHEQYF; d_gene: TRBD2; v_gene: TRBV20-1; j_gene: TRBJ2-7; abundance: -
CDR3nt: TGTGCCAGCATCTCCCGAGAGATGTCCCAGTACTTC; CDR3aa: CASISREMSQYF; d_gene: -; v_gene: TRBV6-2/TRBV6-3; j_gene: TRBJ2-5; abundance: large
CDR3nt: TGTGCCAGCAGTTTTGGCACCAATCAGCCACAGCATTTC; CDR3aa: CASSFGTNQPQHF; d_gene: -; v_gene: TRBV12-3/TRBV12-4; j_gene: TRBJ1-5; abundance: -
CDR3nt: TGTGCTAGCAGTTTCCAGGACAGGTGGACCTACGTGCAGTACTTC; CDR3aa: CASSFQDRWTYVQYF; d_gene: TRBD1; v_gene: TRBV28; j_gene: TRBJ2-7; abundance: once
CDR3nt: TGTGTCAGCAGTGAAGGGCAGGGTGGCCACAATGAGCAGTTCTTC; CDR3aa: CVSSEGQGGHNEQFF; d_gene: -; v_gene: TRBV6-1; j_gene: TRBJ2-1; abundance: -
CDR3nt: TGCAGCGTTGAGGACGTGTCTTACGGGGAGCTGTTTTTT; CDR3aa: CSVEDVSYGELFF; d_gene: -; v_gene: TRBV29-1; j_gene: TRBJ2-2; abundance: -
CDR3nt: TGTGCCAGCCGCCAAGAACGGTCCTACGAGCAGTACTTC; CDR3aa: CASRQERSYEQYF; d_gene: -; v_gene: TRBV28; j_gene: TRBJ2-7; abundance: -
CDR3nt: TGTGCCGGCAGCTTGGTCGTATACACCGGGAAGCTATTTTTT; CDR3aa: CAGSLVVYTGKLFF; d_gene: -; v_gene: TRBV5-5; j_gene: TRBJ2-2; abundance: -
CDR3nt: TGTGCCAGCAGCGACCTGTTCTTGACTGTGGTATACAATGAGCAGTTCTTC; CDR3aa: CASSDLFLTVVYNEQFF; d_gene: -; v_gene: TRBV5-6; j_gene: TRBJ2-1; abundance: -
CDR3nt: TGTGCCAGCACCACCGGCGGCAGGTGGCGCGGAGATACTCAGTATTTT; CDR3aa: CASTTGGRWRGDTQYF; d_gene: -; v_gene: TRBV6-5; j_gene: TRBJ2-3; abundance: -
CDR3nt: TGTGCCAGCAGCCAAGAGCTCGGGCGGGGGGGGCACAATGAGCGGTTCTTC; CDR3aa: CASSQELGRGGHNERFF; d_gene: TRBD2; v_gene: TRBV4-3; j_gene: TRBJ2-1; abundance: -
CDR3nt: TGTGCCAGCAGCTTGGCCGAGGAGCCGATCTACAATGAGCGGTTCTTC; CDR3aa: CASSLAEEPIYNERFF; d_gene: -; v_gene: TRBV13; j_gene: TRBJ2-1; abundance: -
CDR3nt: TGTGCCAGCAGCGTAGCAGATACCGGGGACCTGTTTTTT; CDR3aa: CASSVADTGDLFF; d_gene: -; v_gene: TRBV9; j_gene: TRBJ2-2; abundance: -
CDR3nt: TGTGCCTGGAGTGGGACTAGCGGGAGTATTACTCAAGTCAGGGAGCTGTTTTTT; CDR3aa: CAWSGTSGSITQVRELFF; d_gene: TRBD2; v_gene: TRBV30; j_gene: TRBJ2-2; abundance: -
CDR3nt: TGTGCCAGCAGCAAGCAGGGACACGTAATTGACATTCAGTACTTC; CDR3aa: CASSKQGHVIDIQYF; d_gene: -; v_gene: TRBV5-6; j_gene: TRBJ2-4; abundance: large
CDR3nt: TGTGCCAGCAACCCCCGACGGGGGGGGGATAGCTCTCGAAACACCATATATTTT; CDR3aa: CASNPRRGGDSSRNTIYF; d_gene: -; v_gene: TRBV4-2; j_gene: TRBJ1-3; abundance: -
CDR3nt: TGTGCCAGCAGTAAAGGGGCACGGGGCTACATCTTC; CDR3aa: CASSKGARGYIF; d_gene: -; v_gene: TRBV28; j_gene: TRBJ1-2; abundance: once
CDR3nt: TGCGCCAGCAGCCCAGGGACTAGCGGGAGGGCCGGTGAGCAGTTCTTC; CDR3aa: CASSPGTSGRAGEQFF; d_gene: TRBD2; v_gene: TRBV5-1; j_gene: TRBJ2-1; abundance: -
CDR3nt: TGTGCCAGCGGGACAGGGCCAGGCGAGCAGCGCTTC; CDR3aa: CASGTGPGEQRF; d_gene: TRBD1; v_gene: TRBV6-5; j_gene: TRBJ2-7; abundance: -
CDR3nt: TGTGCCAGCAGTTGGGGGAGCCACAACGAGCAGTTCTTC; CDR3aa: CASSWGSHNEQFF; d_gene: -; v_gene: TRBV6-2/TRBV6-3; j_gene: TRBJ2-1; abundance: -
CDR3nt: TGTACCAGCAGCCTCTATGTAAACACTGAAGCTTTCTTT; CDR3aa: CTSSLYVNTEAFF; d_gene: -; v_gene: TRBV6-2/TRBV6-3; j_gene: TRBJ1-1; abundance: -
CDR3nt: TGCGCCAGCAGCCAAGAAATATCAGGAGGCTACGAGCAGTACTTC; CDR3aa: CASSQEISGGYEQYF; d_gene: -; v_gene: TRBV4-3; j_gene: TRBJ2-7; abundance: -
CDR3nt: TGTGGAGGACTAGCGGCGTTCACAGTTACGCAGTATTTT; CDR3aa: CGGLAAFTVTQYF; d_gene: TRBD2; v_gene: TRBV20-1; j_gene: TRBJ2-3; abundance: -